These T cell receptor beta chains were read from a single sample in a study of naive and memory T cell subsets. Each CDR3 protein gets one entry after TCRdb re-called the UMI-ligation and nested PCR reads with MiXCR. The sample records approximately 85,000 distinct CDR3 sequences, roughly 7.3% being singletons. Sequences were obtained from central memory CD4+ T cells from blood. These receptors came from a human donor in good health. The CDR3 runs from the conserved cysteine through the conserved F or W. A D gene is named only where the DNA matches it firmly. A row's size may be missing; if present it is once, few, many or a size class.

>many|TRBJ2-1|TRBD1|TRBV29-1
CSGDRGFNEQFF
TGCAGCGGCGACAGGGGGTTCAATGAGCAGTTCTTC
>many|TRBJ2-1|-|TRBV7-9
CASSWILEYNEQFF
TGTGCCAGCAGCTGGATACTAGAGTACAATGAGCAGTTCTTC
>few|TRBJ2-1|-|TRBV5-1
CASRSVDEQFF
TGCGCCAGCAGGTCCGTTGATGAGCAGTTCTTC
>few|TRBJ2-3|-|TRBV13
CASSYRSPTDTQYF
TGTGCCAGCAGCTACAGAAGCCCCACAGATACGCAGTATTTT
>few|TRBJ2-1|TRBD1|TRBV18
CASGPGTGAYNEQFF
TGTGCCAGCGGCCCCGGGACAGGGGCCTACAATGAGCAGTTCTTC
>many|TRBJ1-2|-|TRBV20-1
CSARYAGREGGYTF
TGCAGTGCTAGATACGCAGGGCGGGAGGGTGGCTACACCTTC
>-|TRBJ1-2|TRBD1|TRBV7-2
CASSSGTVAHGYTF
TGTGCCAGCAGCTCAGGGACAGTGGCTCATGGCTACACCTTC
>medium-sized|TRBJ2-5|TRBD2|TRBV20-1
CSAYRGGYETQYF
TGCAGTGCCTACCGCGGGGGGTACGAGACCCAGTACTTC
>many|TRBJ1-1|-|TRBV6-6
CASTGGLGNTEAFF
TGTGCCAGCACTGGGGGGCTCGGGAACACTGAAGCTTTCTTT
>many|TRBJ2-2|TRBD2|TRBV3-1
CASSPREWGGDTGELFF
TGTGCCAGCAGCCCCCGTGAGTGGGGGGGGGACACCGGGGAGCTGTTTTTT
>many|TRBJ2-7|TRBD2|TRBV20-1
CSELPASGSYEQYF
TGCAGTGAGTTGCCAGCTAGCGGGAGCTACGAGCAGTACTTC
>many|TRBJ2-1|TRBD2|TRBV4-3
CASSQVVSGSGGNEQFF
TGCGCCAGCAGCCAAGTCGTTAGCGGGAGTGGGGGCAATGAGCAGTTCTTC
>many|TRBJ1-1|-|TRBV19
CASSIQVNTEAFF
TGTGCCAGTAGTATCCAGGTGAACACTGAAGCTTTCTTT
>-|TRBJ2-1|-|TRBV7-3
CAGSLTNAGTLEQFF
TGTGCCGGCAGCTTAACGAACGCGGGGACTTTAGAGCAGTTCTTC
>few|TRBJ1-1|TRBD1|TRBV18
CASSQERDSRAFF
TGTGCCAGCTCACAGGAGCGGGACAGTAGAGCTTTCTTT
>few|TRBJ2-7|TRBD2|TRBV6-2/TRBV6-3
CASRKVLAGAYEQYF
TGTGCCAGCAGAAAGGTTCTAGCGGGAGCCTACGAGCAGTACTTC
>few|TRBJ2-7|-|TRBV20-1
CSVTRGVDRYEQYF
TGCAGTGTAACCCGTGGGGTGGATCGATACGAGCAGTACTTC
>many|TRBJ2-7|TRBD1|TRBV7-7
CASSPVTGGHEQYF
TGTGCCAGCAGCCCTGTGACAGGGGGCCACGAGCAGTACTTC
>many|TRBJ2-3|-|TRBV14
CASSQVRGSGAKDTQYF
TGTGCCAGCAGCCAAGTTCGAGGTTCAGGGGCGAAAGATACGCAGTATTTT
>many|TRBJ2-1|TRBD2|TRBV12-3/TRBV12-4
CASSSSGGALNEQFF
TGTGCCAGCAGTTCAAGCGGGGGGGCCTTGAATGAGCAGTTCTTC
>many|TRBJ1-5|-|TRBV21-1
CASSKVAGIGDQPQHF
TGTGCCAGCAGCAAAGTCGCAGGGATTGGCGATCAGCCCCAGCATTTT
>many|TRBJ1-4|-|TRBV20-1
CSARDYTRTREKLFF
TGCAGTGCTAGAGATTATACGCGGACAAGGGAAAAACTGTTTTTT
>many|TRBJ1-5|-|TRBV12-3/TRBV12-4
CASSSSNNQPQHF
TGTGCCAGCAGTTCATCTAACAATCAGCCCCAGCATTTT
>many|TRBJ1-2|-|TRBV16
CASSRNRDHAGYTF
TGTGCCAGCAGCCGAAACAGGGACCATGCTGGCTACACCTTC
>many|TRBJ1-2|-|TRBV5-4
CASSPTQGYGYTF
TGTGCCAGCAGCCCGACACAGGGCTATGGCTACACCTTC
>-|TRBJ1-6|-|TRBV20-1
CSARLSLGGNSPLHF
TGCAGTGCTAGACTCTCCTTGGGAGGAAATTCACCCCTCCACTTT
>few|TRBJ2-7|-|TRBV12-3/TRBV12-4
CASSLTGPSYEQYF
TGTGCCAGCAGTTTAACAGGGCCATCCTACGAGCAGTACTTC
>many|TRBJ1-6|-|TRBV7-2
CASSPGGYSSPLHF
TGTGCCAGCAGCCCTGGAGGGTACAGTTCACCCCTCCACTTT
>many|TRBJ1-5|-|TRBV2
CASTEQGRGQPQHF
TGTGCCAGCACGGAACAGGGCCGGGGTCAGCCCCAGCATTTT
>many|TRBJ1-5|-|TRBV12-3/TRBV12-4
CASSFWGREPQHF
TGTGCCAGCAGTTTTTGGGGTAGGGAGCCCCAGCATTTT
>-|TRBJ2-1|-|TRBV14
CASSQDRTRRAANEQFF
TGTGCCAGCAGCCAAGATAGAACCCGGCGGGCGGCTAATGAGCAGTTCTTC
>many|TRBJ2-3|-|TRBV6-2/TRBV6-3
CASKLPAGDTQYF
TGTGCCAGCAAACTCCCCGCGGGAGATACGCAGTATTTT
>many|TRBJ2-2|-|TRBV7-2
CASDALSGTGELFF
TGTGCCAGCGATGCTCTCTCGGGCACCGGGGAGCTGTTTTTT
>few|TRBJ2-6|-|TRBV7-8
CASSLLGSSGANVLTF
TGTGCCAGCAGCTTATTAGGGAGCTCTGGGGCCAACGTCCTGACTTTC
>many|TRBJ1-4|-|TRBV5-1
CASRLTGRKEKLFF
TGCGCCAGCAGGTTGACAGGTAGAAAAGAAAAACTGTTTTTT